This record concerns one TCR beta chain sequence. The antigen is not known. The data were obtained in a study of OX40 agonist ivuxolimab in advanced cancers. Study context: Antecedent anti-PD-1, anti-PD-L1 or anti-CTLA-4 therapy was permissible, with roughly 40% having received some.

Overall study results and limits: Partial responders receiving 0.1-3.0 mg/kg showed among the lowest clonal expansion. Some nonresponders likewise displayed low normalized T-cell clonal expansion.

Trimming pared 4 bases from V and 4 bases from J, leaving 13 bases between. The CDR3 sequence is 14 residues long. The germline CDR1 and CDR2 sequences are SGHVS and FQNEAQ. The data were produced by immunoSEQ multiplex PCR, yet TCRdb's version contains in-frame clones alone and is incomplete. The table records about 60,000 clones, around 84% of them present only once. This sequence was found in an adult with an advanced solid tumor such as melanoma, head and neck, liver or kidney cancer. This specimen was CD4+ or CD8+ T cells sorted from blood, taken in a trial of the OX40 agonist ivuxolimab. The chain recombines TRBV7-8 with TRBJ1-2; possibly TRBD1 for D (5 bases). CDR3 nucleotide sequence: TGTGCCAGCAGCTGGGAGGGGATTACCTATGGCTACACCTTC. Translated, it gives CASSWEGITYGYTF.